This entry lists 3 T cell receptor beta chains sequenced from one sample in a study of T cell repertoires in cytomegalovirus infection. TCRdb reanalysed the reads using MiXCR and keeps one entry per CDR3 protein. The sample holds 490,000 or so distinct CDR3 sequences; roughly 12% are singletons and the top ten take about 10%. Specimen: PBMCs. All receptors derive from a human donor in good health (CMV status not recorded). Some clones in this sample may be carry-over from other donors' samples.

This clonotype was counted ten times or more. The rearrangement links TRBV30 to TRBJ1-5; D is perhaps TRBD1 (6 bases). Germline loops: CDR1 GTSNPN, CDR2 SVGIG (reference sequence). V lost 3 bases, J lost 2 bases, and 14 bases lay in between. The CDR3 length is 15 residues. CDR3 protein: CAWRVQGGGNQPQHF. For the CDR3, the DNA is TGTGCCTGGAGGGTACAGGGAGGGGGCAATCAGCCCCAGCATTTT.

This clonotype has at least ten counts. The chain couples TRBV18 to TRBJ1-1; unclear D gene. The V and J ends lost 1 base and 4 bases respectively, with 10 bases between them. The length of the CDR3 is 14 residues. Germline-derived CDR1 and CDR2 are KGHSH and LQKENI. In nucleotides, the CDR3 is TGTGCCAGCTCACCACTTTCCGGGGTCACTGAAGCTTTCTTT. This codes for CASSPLSGVTEAFF.

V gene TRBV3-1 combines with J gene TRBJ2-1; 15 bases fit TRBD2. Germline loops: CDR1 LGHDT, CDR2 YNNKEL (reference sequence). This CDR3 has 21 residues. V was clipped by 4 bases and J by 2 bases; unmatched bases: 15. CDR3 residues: CASSLRGLAGGLPLTYNEQFF. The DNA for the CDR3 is TGTGCCAGCAGCCTCCGGGGACTAGCGGGAGGCCTGCCTCTCACCTACAATGAGCAGTTCTTC.